What follows is one T cell receptor beta chain and its context. Trimming took 5 bases from V and 4 from J, leaving 15 bases between them. Germline V gene lookup returns CDR1 MDHEN and CDR2 SYDVKM. The CDR3 is 15 amino acids. The data are from a study of blood T cell repertoires in COVID-19. Overall study: Collection of acute and convalescent COVID-19 samples took place in the United States, Italy and Spain. In each case, the material was cDNA or gDNA derived from T cells, B-cell-depleted T cells, or PBMCs.

In the source study's methods: Amplified reference gene primers provided the basis for estimating nucleated cell counts. Sequenced by immunoSEQ multiplex PCR; TCRdb stores in-frame clones only, minus some. The D gene and trimming were derived from the DNA, and the V and J assignments and clone size from that table. This table has about 130,000 clones, 70% to 80% appearing once. V and J are TRBV28 and TRBJ1-3; weak D call: TRBD1 (5 bases). Sequences were obtained from peripheral blood. The sequence came from a man aged 60-69 years who had recovered from COVID-19. CDR3 DNA: TGTGCCAGCAGTACCCCGTACCGACAGGGAAACACCATATATTTT. This gives the protein CASSTPYRQGNTIYF. Supplemented by reference TRBV28 and TRBJ1-3, the full variable domain reads DVKVTQSSRYLVKRTGEKVFLECVQDMDHENMFWYRQDPGLGLRLIYFSYDVKMKEKGDIPEGYSVSREKKERFSLILESASTNQTSMYLCASSTPYRQGNTIYFGEGSWLTVV.